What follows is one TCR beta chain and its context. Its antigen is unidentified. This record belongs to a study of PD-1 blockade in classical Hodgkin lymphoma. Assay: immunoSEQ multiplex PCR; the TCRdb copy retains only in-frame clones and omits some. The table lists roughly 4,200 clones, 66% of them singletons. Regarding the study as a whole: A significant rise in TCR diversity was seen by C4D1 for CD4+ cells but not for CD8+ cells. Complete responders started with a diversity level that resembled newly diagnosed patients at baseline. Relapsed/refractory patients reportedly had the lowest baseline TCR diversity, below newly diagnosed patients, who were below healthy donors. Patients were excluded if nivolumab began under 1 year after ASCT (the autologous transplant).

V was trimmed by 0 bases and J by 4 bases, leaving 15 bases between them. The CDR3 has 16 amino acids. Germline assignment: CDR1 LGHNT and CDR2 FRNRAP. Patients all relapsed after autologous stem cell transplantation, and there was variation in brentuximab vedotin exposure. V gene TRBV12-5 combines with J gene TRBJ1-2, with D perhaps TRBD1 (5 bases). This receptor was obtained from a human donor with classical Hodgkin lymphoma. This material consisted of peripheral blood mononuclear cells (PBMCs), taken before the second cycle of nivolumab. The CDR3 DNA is TGTGCTAGTGGTTTGGTAGTAGGAGGGGTGGGCTATGGCTACACCTTC. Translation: CASGLVVGGVGYGYTF.